This TCR beta chain was found in a study of beta chain features in type 1 diabetes (dated by TCRdb to the late 2010s). General notes on the study: Mean age, gender distribution, total cell number and subset yield did not differ between patients and healthy donors. A total of under 120,000,000 sorted cells were examined across all samples, and RNA yield correlated strongly with the number of cells per subset. The study compared TCRB repertoires of sorted circulating CD4+ T cell subsets between recently diagnosed type 1 diabetes patients and matched healthy donors. Regulatory and stem cell-like memory subsets were isolated from only 8 patients and roughly eight healthy donors, whereas naive and central memory subsets came from all 30 or so donors. Overall study outcomes, separate from this receptor: Because cDNA was sequenced instead of genomic DNA, highly expressing activated cells could be over-represented, though the groups showed no difference in activation or CD3 levels. Because small numbers of individuals were included in the HLA sub-analyses, any influence of HLA type on TCRB rearrangement was left unresolved. Shorter templates might be favored by PCR, yet because patient and control samples were amplified and corrected together, any such skew would affect both groups equally. Patients with type 1 diabetes made fewer insertions and deleted more nucleotides at VDJ recombination sites, implying thymic rearrangement abnormalities. In all four CD4+ subsets, TCRB CDR3 length was moderately but significantly shorter in type 1 diabetes patients. Naive, central memory and regulatory TCRB repertoires appeared more similar among patients than among healthy donors.

The High Capacity cDNA Reverse Transcription Kit was used to reverse transcribe all of the isolated RNA, meaning that expressed TCRB transcripts were what got sequenced. Deep immunoSEQ sequencing was applied to naive, central memory and regulatory T cell samples, giving an average of about 3.6 million total reads per sample. Sorted cells were lysed in RLT buffer and RNA was extracted with DNase-treated RNeasy Micro or Mini kits, depending on cell number. To prevent cross-contamination, every cell subset was processed on its own, while patient and healthy donor samples were processed together. The immunoSEQ multiplex PCR was used to amplify TCRB sequences from cDNA, yielding 87-bp fragments that span the CDR3 region. The amplicons were sequenced using the Illumina HiSeq platform. For the original study's pipeline: Synthetic template baselines were used to correct PCR bias computationally, reads within Hamming distance 2 were collapsed together, and singletons that could not be merged were discarded. Reads were aligned to IMGT to assign V, D and J genes, CDR3 length, and insertions or deletions at six rearrangement sites. Clonotype counts were normalized to sorted cell number within each subset before computing true diversity and Gini coefficients with the tcR R package. The overlap coefficient, calculated on TCRB nucleotide sequences, was used to quantify repertoire sharing. As a proxy for the pre-selection repertoire, out-of-frame TCRB sequences from naive cells were analyzed. Not all clones reach the TCRdb copy of this immuneACCESS table, which keeps in-frame sequences only. Checked studies attribute under half of the gap to unresolved V genes and leave the rest unexplained. V, J and clone size derive from that table, while D and trimming were established from the DNA sequence. The sample contains over 500,000 clones, 15% to 17% of them found a single time. The ten largest clones take up around 0.1% of the sample.

Each donor gave one peripheral blood draw, around 100 mL on average, collected into heparinised tubes. A BD FACSAria II and a panel including CD45RO, CCR7, CD25, CD127, CD95 and CD27 were used to sort naive, central memory, regulatory and stem cell-like memory CD4+ T cells. A purity above 98% was achieved for all sorted populations. PBMCs were separated immediately by Lymphoprep density gradient centrifugation and were stained directly, without being cultured. So that batch effects would be minimized, each experiment stained and sorted samples in pairs, pairing one healthy donor with one patient. Notes on this clone: The antigen it binds to is not known. The record has no base qualities; no much larger clone is one base away.

Sample: naive CD4+ T cells from blood. The cell subset or site label, read with the paper, signifies: true naive CD4+ T cells. The clonotype originates from a man aged 18-30 years in good health.

The CDR3 protein sequence reads: CASSGGWIGNTIYF. The nucleotide sequence reads TGTGCCAGCAGCGGGGGATGGATTGGAAACACCATATATTTT. The sequence joins TRBV5-6 to TRBJ1-3; matching of 5 bases hints at TRBD1 as the D gene. V is pared back by 4 bases and J by 3 bases, with 11 bases lying between the germline termini. The CDR3 measures 14 amino acids from cysteine to phenylalanine. This entry keeps only the CDR3 DNA: 42 bases, framed from base 1. The germline V gene gives CDR1 as SGHDT and CDR2 as YYEEEE.